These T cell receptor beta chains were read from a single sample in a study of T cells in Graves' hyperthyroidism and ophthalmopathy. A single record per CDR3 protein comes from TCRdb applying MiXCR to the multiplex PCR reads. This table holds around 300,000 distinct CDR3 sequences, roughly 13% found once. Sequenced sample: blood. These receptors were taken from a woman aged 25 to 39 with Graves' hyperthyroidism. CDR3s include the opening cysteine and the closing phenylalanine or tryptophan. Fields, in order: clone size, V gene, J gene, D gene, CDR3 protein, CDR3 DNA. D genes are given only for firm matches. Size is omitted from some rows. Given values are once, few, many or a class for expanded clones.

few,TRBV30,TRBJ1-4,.,CAWSAGTEKLFF,TGTGCCTGGAGTGCAGGAACGGAAAAACTGTTTTTT
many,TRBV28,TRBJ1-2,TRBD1,CASSVGTGVNGYTF,TGTGCCAGCAGCGTCGGGACAGGGGTAAATGGCTACACCTTC
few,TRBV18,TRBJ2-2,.,CASSPDTTGELFF,TGTGCCAGCTCACCGGACACCACCGGGGAGCTGTTTTTT
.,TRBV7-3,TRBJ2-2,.,CASSPGPGLANTGELFF,TGTGCCAGCAGCCCGGGGCCAGGGCTGGCGAACACCGGGGAGCTGTTTTTT
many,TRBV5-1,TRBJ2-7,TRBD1,CASSPRLGTGHEQYF,TGCGCCAGCAGCCCCAGACTCGGGACAGGGCACGAGCAGTACTTC
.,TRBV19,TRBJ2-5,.,CASSERRRETQYF,TGTGCCAGTAGTGAGAGGCGCCGAGAGACCCAGTACTTC
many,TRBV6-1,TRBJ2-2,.,CASSKQGLNTGELFF,TGTGCCAGCAGTAAACAGGGATTGAACACCGGGGAGCTGTTTTTT
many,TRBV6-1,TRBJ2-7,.,CASSYRVGRSYEQYF,TGTGCCAGCAGTTACCGTGTCGGTCGCTCCTACGAGCAGTACTTC
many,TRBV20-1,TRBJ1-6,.,CSVAGSPLHF,TGCAGTGTCGCGGGGTCACCCCTCCACTTT
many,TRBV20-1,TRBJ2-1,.,CSAREAARQVAEQFF,TGCAGTGCTAGAGAGGCCGCCAGACAGGTCGCCGAGCAGTTCTTC
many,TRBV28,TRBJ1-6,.,CASSLFSLRRDNSPLHF,TGTGCCAGCAGTTTATTCTCCCTACGCCGAGATAATTCACCCCTCCACTTT
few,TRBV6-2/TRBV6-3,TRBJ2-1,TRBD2,CASTGGTLYNEQFF,TGTGCCAGCACCGGGGGGACTTTGTACAATGAGCAGTTCTTC
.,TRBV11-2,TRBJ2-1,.,CASSFSGIYNEQFF,TGTGCCAGCAGCTTTTCTGGCATTTACAATGAGCAGTTCTTC
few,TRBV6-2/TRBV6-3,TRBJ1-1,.,CASRPPGGVYTEAFF,TGTGCCAGCAGACCCCCTGGGGGGGTGTACACTGAAGCTTTCTTT
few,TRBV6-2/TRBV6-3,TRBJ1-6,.,CASKPDSSNSPLHF,TGTGCCAGCAAGCCCGACAGCTCGAATTCACCCCTCCACTTT
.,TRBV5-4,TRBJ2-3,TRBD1,CASSSMDRADTQYF,TGTGCCAGCAGCTCCATGGACAGGGCAGATACGCAGTATTTT
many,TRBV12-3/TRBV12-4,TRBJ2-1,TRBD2,CASQVEVAGYNEQFF,TGTGCCAGTCAAGTGGAGGTAGCGGGCTACAATGAGCAGTTCTTC
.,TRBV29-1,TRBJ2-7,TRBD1,CSVGDRERDEQYF,TGCAGCGTGGGGGACAGGGAAAGGGACGAGCAGTACTTC
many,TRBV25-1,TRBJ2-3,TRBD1,CASSTHGQGTDTQYF,TGTGCCAGCAGTACACATGGACAGGGGACAGATACGCAGTATTTT
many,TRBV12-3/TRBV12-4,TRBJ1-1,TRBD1,CASANRGMNTEAFF,TGTGCCAGCGCCAACAGGGGGATGAACACTGAAGCTTTCTTT
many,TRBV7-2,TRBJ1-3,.,CASSFSSRGISSGNTIYF,TGTGCCAGCAGCTTTTCGTCGCGGGGGATTAGCTCTGGAAACACCATATATTTT
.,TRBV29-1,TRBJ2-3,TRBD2,CSVDPLAGGVHADTQYF,TGCAGCGTTGACCCACTAGCGGGAGGGGTTCACGCAGATACGCAGTATTTT
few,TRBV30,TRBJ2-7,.,CAWCLGDGDYEQYF,TGTGCCTGGTGCTTGGGGGACGGAGACTACGAGCAGTACTTC
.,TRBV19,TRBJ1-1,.,CASSIGQPTEAFF,TGTGCCAGTAGTATAGGTCAGCCCACTGAAGCTTTCTTT
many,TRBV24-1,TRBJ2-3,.,CATSDLVASTDTQYF,TGTGCCACCAGTGATTTGGTGGCGAGCACAGATACGCAGTATTTT
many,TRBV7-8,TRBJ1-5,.,CASSPTASNQPQHF,TGTGCCAGCAGCCCGACGGCTAGCAATCAGCCCCAGCATTTT
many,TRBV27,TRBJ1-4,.,CASSLLGVGSNEKLFF,TGTGCCAGCAGTTTACTCGGGGTCGGGTCTAATGAAAAACTGTTTTTT
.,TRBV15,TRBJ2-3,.,CATSREGGSTDTQYF,TGTGCCACCAGCAGAGAGGGCGGAAGCACAGATACGCAGTATTTT
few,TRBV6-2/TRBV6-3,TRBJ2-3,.,CASSLGAGAADTQYF,TGTGCCAGCAGTTTGGGGGCGGGAGCGGCAGATACGCAGTATTTT
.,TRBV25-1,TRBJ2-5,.,CASSAWTYYQETQYF,TGTGCCAGCAGTGCTTGGACATATTACCAAGAGACCCAGTACTTC
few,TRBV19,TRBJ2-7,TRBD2,CASRGGLAGSEQYF,TGTGCCAGTAGGGGGGGACTAGCGGGAAGCGAGCAGTACTTC
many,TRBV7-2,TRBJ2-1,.,CASSLSHEQFF,TGTGCCAGCAGCTTATCCCATGAGCAGTTCTTC
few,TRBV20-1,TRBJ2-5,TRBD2,CSASTIAGEETQYF,TGCAGTGCTAGCACCATCGCGGGAGAGGAGACCCAGTACTTC
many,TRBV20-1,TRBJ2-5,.,CSARAQETQYF,TGCAGTGCTAGAGCACAAGAGACCCAGTACTTC
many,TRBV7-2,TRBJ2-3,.,CASSGAGDTQYF,TGTGCCAGCAGCGGGGCAGGAGATACGCAGTATTTT
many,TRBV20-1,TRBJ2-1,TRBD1,CSAGTGTGRNEQFF,TGCAGTGCTGGTACCGGGACAGGGAGGAATGAGCAGTTCTTC
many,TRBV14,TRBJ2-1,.,CASSQSRVEQFF,TGTGCCAGCAGCCAGTCGAGGGTTGAGCAGTTCTTC
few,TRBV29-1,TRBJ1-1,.,CSVGGRGNTEAFF,TGCAGCGTTGGGGGCAGAGGGAACACTGAAGCTTTCTTT
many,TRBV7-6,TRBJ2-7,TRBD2,CASSSSLTSGSGEQYF,TGTGCCAGCAGCTCGTCCCTAACTAGCGGGAGTGGCGAGCAGTACTTC
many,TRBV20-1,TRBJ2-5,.,CSAKAPLRETQYF,TGCAGTGCAAAAGCCCCACTGAGGGAGACCCAGTACTTC
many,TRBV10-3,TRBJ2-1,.,CAIGGGSPYNEQFF,TGTGCCATCGGGGGCGGGAGTCCCTACAATGAGCAGTTCTTC
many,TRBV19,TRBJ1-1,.,CASSWQGTTEAFF,TGTGCCAGTAGTTGGCAGGGGACGACTGAAGCTTTCTTT
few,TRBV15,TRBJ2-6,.,CATSPRLSPSGANVLTF,TGTGCCACCAGCCCGCGACTATCCCCCTCTGGGGCCAACGTCCTGACTTTC
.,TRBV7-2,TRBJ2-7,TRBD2,CASSLGGGYSWSLDEQYF,TGTGCCAGCAGCTTAGGGGGGGGATATAGCTGGAGCCTGGACGAGCAGTACTTC
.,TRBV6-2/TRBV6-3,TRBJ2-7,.,CASNPPAASYEQYF,TGTGCCAGCAACCCCCCGGCCGCCTCCTACGAGCAGTACTTC
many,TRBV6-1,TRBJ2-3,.,CASRGTGSTDTQYF,TGTGCCAGCAGAGGGACCGGGAGCACAGATACGCAGTATTTT
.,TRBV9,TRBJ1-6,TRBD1,CASSNTRQGGSYNSPLHF,TGTGCCAGCAGCAATACCCGACAGGGGGGCTCCTATAATTCACCCCTCCACTTT
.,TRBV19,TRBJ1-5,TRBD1,CASAGGAGQPQHF,TGTGCCAGTGCAGGGGGGGCAGGTCAGCCCCAGCATTTT